This TCR beta chain was sequenced in a study of immune heterogeneity within non-small cell lung tumors. Findings and caveats of the study: The high-frequency T-cell receptor beta clonotypes mostly did not match up between individual patients. Different tumor locations in one patient shared dominant CDR3 beta clonotypes yet harbored unique high-frequency clones.

TCR beta CDR3 was amplified by multiplex PCR using 32 V and 13 J primers. Each CDR3 protein is one row after TCRdb ran MiXCR on the multiplex PCR reads. The sample carries 3,500 to 5,500 distinct CDR3 sequences, roughly a fifth recorded once. Template input, which was bulk tumor genomic DNA, totaled 600 ng per sample. Several far-apart biopsies were taken per primary tumor during surgery. The patients were newly diagnosed with non-small cell lung cancer, had not been treated, and had curative surgery. Sample share makes this clonotype medium-sized. The antigen is not known. The CDR3 has 12 amino acids. Trimming stripped 3 bases from V and 6 bases from J, with 8 bases between. The germline CDR1 and CDR2 sequences are MDHEN and SYDVKM.

The V call is TRBV28, the J call TRBJ1-2, with D possibly being TRBD1 (5 bases). This sequence originates from an older man with non-small cell lung cancer. The sequencing sample was made of lung tumor tissue. As DNA, the CDR3 is TGTGCCAGCAGTTTTGGGGGAGATGGCTACACCTTC. The encoded protein is CASSFGGDGYTF.